Described below is a single T cell receptor beta chain sequence and its context. Germline V gene lookup returns CDR1 MNHEY and CDR2 SVGEGT. The V end was cut by 5 bases, the J end by 5 bases, with 12 bases between. The CDR3 consists of 14 residues. Individuals drawn from around 24 US areas were roughly 18 to 100 years old. Assignment of participants to cohorts was predicated upon participant-reported clinical history. The source of the sample is a study of blood T cell repertoires in COVID-19. On the study more broadly: The United States, Italy and Spain provided the acute and convalescent COVID-19 samples.

In the authors' workflow: The assay estimated nucleated cells by amplifying reference gene primers. The repertoire was sequenced with immunoSEQ multiplex PCR; TCRdb's copy has only in-frame clones and lacks some. Clonal size and the V and J genes are those of that table, whereas D and trimming came from the DNA. The repertoire holds 250,000 to 300,000 clones, roughly nine tenths seen once, with about 1.2% in the top ten. The clonotype originates from a human donor in a cohort exposed to, infected with or recovered from COVID-19 (not recorded which). The donor label of this sample is uncertain. The sample was PBMCs or T cells enriched from blood (not recorded which). This chain uses TRBV6-2 or TRBV6-3 with TRBJ2-2; weak D call: TRBD2 (5 bases). The CDR3 DNA is TGTGCCAGCAGTAGACTGCCGGGGACCGGGGAGCTGTTTTTT. Translated: CASSRLPGTGELFF.